This T cell receptor beta chain was observed in a study of early T cells in non-severe SARS-CoV-2 infection. This clonotype has more than one count but fewer than ten. TCRdb called the 5' RACE reads again in MiXCR, with one record for every CDR3 protein. The profile shows around 75,000 distinct CDR3 sequences, about 9.4% of them singletons. Germline CDR1 is LGHDT and CDR2 is YNNKEL (reference sequence). This CDR3 contains 12 residues. Germline trimming cut 10 bases from V and 3 bases from J; bases unmatched to any gene: 5. The chain combines TRBV3-1 with TRBJ2-7; 8 nucleotides align to TRBD1. The source is an adult who was a healthcare worker with PCR-confirmed SARS-CoV-2 infection or an uninfected control (not recorded which). Material: whole blood. CDR3 residues: CATKGTGYEQYF. DNA of the CDR3: TGTGCCACCAAAGGGACAGGCTACGAGCAGTACTTC.